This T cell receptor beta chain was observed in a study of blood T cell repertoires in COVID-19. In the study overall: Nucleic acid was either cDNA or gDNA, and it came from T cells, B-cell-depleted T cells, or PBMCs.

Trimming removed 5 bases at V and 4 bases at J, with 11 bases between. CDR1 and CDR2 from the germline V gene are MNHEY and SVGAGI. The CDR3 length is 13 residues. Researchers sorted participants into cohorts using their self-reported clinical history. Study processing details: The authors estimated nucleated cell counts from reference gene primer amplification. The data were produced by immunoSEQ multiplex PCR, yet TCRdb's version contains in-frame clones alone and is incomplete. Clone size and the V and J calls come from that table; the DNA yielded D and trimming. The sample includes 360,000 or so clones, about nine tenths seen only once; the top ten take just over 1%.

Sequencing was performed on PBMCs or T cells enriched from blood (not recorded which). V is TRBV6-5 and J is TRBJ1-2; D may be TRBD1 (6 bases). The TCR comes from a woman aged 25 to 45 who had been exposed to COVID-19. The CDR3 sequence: CASSTGQFYGYTF. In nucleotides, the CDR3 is TGTGCCAGCAGTACCGGACAGTTCTATGGCTACACCTTC.